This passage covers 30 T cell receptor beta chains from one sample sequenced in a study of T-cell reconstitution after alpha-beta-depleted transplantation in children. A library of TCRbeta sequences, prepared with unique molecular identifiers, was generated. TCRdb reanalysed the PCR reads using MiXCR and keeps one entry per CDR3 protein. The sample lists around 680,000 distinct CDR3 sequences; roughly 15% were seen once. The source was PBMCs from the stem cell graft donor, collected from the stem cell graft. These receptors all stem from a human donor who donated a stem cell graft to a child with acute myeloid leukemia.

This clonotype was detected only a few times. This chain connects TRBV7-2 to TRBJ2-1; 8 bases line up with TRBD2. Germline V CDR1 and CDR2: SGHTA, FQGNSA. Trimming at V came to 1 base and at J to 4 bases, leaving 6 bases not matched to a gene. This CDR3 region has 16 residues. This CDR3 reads CASSLVSGGAYNEQFF. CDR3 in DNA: TGTGCCAGCAGCTTAGTTTCGGGGGGGGCTTACAATGAGCAGTTCTTC.

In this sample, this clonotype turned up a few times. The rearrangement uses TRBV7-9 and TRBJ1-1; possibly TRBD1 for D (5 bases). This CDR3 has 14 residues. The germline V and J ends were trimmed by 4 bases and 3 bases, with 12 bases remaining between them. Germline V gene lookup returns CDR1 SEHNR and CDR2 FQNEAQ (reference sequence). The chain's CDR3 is CASSWGTEDTEAFF. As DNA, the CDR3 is TGTGCCAGCAGCTGGGGGACTGAAGACACTGAAGCTTTCTTT.

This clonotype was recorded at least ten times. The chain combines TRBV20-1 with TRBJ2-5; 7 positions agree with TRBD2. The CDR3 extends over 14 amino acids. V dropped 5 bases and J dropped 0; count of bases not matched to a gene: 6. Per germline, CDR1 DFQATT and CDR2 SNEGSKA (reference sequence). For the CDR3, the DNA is TGCAGTGCTTCCCGCGGGGGTTACCAAGAGACCCAGTACTTC. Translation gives CSASRGGYQETQYF.

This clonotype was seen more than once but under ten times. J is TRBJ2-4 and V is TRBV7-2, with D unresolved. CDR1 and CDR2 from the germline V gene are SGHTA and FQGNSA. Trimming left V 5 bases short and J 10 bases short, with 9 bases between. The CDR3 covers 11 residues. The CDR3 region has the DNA TGTGCCAGCAGCGATGGGGTAATTCAGTACTTC. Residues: CASSDGVIQYF.

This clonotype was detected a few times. The DNA for the CDR3 is TGCAGCGTTGACAGGGGAGAAGGAGGCTACACCTTC. Translated, it gives CSVDRGEGGYTF. V usage is TRBV29-1 and J usage is TRBJ1-2, with a tentative D call TRBD1 (6 bases). The CDR3 spans 12 residues. Germline-derived CDR1 and CDR2 are SQVTM and ANQGSEA. Trimming pared 3 bases from V and 8 bases from J, leaving 13 bases between.

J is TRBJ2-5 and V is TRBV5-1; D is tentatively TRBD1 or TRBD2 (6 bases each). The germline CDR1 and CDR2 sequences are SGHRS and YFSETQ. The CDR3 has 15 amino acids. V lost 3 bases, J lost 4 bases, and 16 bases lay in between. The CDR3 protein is CASSYYGGIRETQYF. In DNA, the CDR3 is TGCGCCAGCAGCTACTACGGGGGCATCAGAGAGACCCAGTACTTC.

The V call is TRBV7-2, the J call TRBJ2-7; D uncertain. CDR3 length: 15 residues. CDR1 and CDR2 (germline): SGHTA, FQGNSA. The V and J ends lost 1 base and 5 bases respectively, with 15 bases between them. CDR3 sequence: CASSLDDISIDEQYF. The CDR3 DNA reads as TGTGCCAGCAGCTTAGATGACATTTCCATCGACGAGCAGTACTTC.

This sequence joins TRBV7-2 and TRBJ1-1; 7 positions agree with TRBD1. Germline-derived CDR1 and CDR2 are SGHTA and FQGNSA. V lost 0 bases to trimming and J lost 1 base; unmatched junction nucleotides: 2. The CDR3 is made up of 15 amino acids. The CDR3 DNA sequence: TGTGCCAGCAGCTTAGCCCGGACAGGGAACACTGAAGCTTTCTTT. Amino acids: CASSLARTGNTEAFF.

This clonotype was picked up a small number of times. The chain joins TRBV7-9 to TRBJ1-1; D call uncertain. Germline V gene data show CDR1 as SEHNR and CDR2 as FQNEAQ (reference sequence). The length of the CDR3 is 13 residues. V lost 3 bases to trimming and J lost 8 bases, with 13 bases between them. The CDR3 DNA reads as TGTGCCAGCAGCTTTCTTCAGGTAGAGGAAGCTTTCTTT. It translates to CASSFLQVEEAFF.

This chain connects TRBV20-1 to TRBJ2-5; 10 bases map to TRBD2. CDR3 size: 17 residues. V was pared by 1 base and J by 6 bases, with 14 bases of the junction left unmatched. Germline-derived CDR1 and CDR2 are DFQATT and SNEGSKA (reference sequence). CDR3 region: CSARALRRLAGEKTQYF. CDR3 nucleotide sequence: TGCAGTGCTAGAGCCCTGAGGAGGCTAGCGGGGGAAAAGACCCAGTACTTC.

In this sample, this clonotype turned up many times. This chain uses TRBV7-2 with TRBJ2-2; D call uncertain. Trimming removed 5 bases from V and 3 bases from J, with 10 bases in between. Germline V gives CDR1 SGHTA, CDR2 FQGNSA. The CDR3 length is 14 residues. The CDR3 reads CASSPHVDTGELFF. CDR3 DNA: TGTGCCAGCAGCCCACACGTGGACACCGGGGAGCTGTTTTTT. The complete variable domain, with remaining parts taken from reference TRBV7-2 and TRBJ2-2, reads GAGVSQSPSNKVTEKGKDVELRCDPISGHTALYWYRQSLGQGLEFLIYFQGNSAPDKSGLPSDRFSAERTGGSVSTLTIQRTQQEDSAVYLCASSPHVDTGELFFGEGSRLTVL.

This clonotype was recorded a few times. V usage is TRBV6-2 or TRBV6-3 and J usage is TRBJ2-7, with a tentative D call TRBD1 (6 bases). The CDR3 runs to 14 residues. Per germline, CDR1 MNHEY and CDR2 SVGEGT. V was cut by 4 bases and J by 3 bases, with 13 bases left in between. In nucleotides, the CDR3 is TGTGCCAGCAGTTTTCGGACAGCTGACTACGAGCAGTACGTC. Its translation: CASSFRTADYEQYV.

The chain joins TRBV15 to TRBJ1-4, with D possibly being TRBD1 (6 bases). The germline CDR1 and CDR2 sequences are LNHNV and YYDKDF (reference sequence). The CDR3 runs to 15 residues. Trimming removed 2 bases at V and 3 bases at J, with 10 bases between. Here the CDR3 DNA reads TGTGCCACCAGCAGAAACAGGGCAGCTAATGAAAAACTGTTTTTT. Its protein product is CATSRNRAANEKLFF.

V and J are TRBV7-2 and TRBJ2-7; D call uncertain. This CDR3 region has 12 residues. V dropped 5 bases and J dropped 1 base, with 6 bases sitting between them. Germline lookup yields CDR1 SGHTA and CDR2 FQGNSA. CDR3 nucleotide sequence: TGTGCCAGCAGCAATCGATCCTACGAGCAGTACTTC. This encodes CASSNRSYEQYF.

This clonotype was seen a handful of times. DNA for the CDR3: TGTGCCAGCAGTGACCCCGGCCAAGCCCAAGAGACCCAGTACTTC. It is translated as CASSDPGQAQETQYF. V gene TRBV25-1 combines with J gene TRBJ2-5, with unresolved D. The V gene lost 3 bases and the J gene lost 1 base, with 12 bases spanning the gap. Per the germline V gene, CDR1 is MGHDK and CDR2 is SYGVNS. The CDR3 runs 15 residues.

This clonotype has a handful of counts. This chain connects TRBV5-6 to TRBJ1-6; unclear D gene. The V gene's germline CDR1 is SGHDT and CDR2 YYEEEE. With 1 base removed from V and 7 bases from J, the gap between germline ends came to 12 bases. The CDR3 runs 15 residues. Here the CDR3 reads CASSLWGRGNSPLHF. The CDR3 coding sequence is TGTGCCAGCAGCTTGTGGGGTAGAGGGAATTCACCCCTCCACTTT. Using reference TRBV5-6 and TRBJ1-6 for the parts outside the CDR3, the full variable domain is DAGVTQSPTHLIKTRGQQVTLRCSPKSGHDTVSWYQQALGQGPQFIFQYYEEEERQRGNFPDRFSGHQFPNYSSELNVNALLLGDSALYLCASSLWGRGNSPLHFGNGTRLTVT.

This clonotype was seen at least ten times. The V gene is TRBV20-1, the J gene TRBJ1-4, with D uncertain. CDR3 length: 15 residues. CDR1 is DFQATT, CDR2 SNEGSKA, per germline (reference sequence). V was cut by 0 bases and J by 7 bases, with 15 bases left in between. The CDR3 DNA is TGCAGTGCTAGAGACCCAAATGGTGGTGGTGAAAAACTGTTTTTT. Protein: CSARDPNGGGEKLFF.

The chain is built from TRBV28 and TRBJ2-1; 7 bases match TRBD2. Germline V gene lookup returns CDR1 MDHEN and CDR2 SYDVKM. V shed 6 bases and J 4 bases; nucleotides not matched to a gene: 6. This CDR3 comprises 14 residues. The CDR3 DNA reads TGTGCCAGCAGGAAGGGAGGGTCTTACAATGAGCAGTTCTTC. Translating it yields CASRKGGSYNEQFF.

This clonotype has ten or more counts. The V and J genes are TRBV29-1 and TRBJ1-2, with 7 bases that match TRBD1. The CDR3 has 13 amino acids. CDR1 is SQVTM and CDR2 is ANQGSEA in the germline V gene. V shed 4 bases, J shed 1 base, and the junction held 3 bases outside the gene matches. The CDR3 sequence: CSVGDRVNYGYTF. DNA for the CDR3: TGCAGCGTTGGGGACAGAGTTAACTATGGCTACACCTTC. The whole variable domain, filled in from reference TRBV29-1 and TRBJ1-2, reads SAVISQKPSRDICQRGTSLTIQCQVDSQVTMMFWYRQQPGQSLTLIATANQGSEATYESGFVIDKFPISRPNLTFSTLTVSNMSPEDSSIYLCSVGDRVNYGYTFGSGTRLTVV.

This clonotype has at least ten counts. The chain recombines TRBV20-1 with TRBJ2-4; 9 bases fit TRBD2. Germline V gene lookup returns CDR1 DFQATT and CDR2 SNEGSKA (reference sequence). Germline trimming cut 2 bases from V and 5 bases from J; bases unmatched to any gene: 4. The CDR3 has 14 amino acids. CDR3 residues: CSARPPSGENIQYF. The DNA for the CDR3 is TGCAGTGCTAGACCCCCTAGCGGGGAAAACATTCAGTACTTC.

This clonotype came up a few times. CDR3 DNA: TGTGCCAGCAGCCCCCGGGACAGGGTACTCGAGACCCAGTACTTC. Residues: CASSPRDRVLETQYF. The V call is TRBV7-9, the J call TRBJ2-5, with TRBD1 identical over 9 bases. Trimming took 5 bases from V and 5 from J; bases not matched to a gene: 9. The CDR3 runs 15 residues. Germline CDR1 SEHNR, CDR2 FQNEAQ (reference sequence). Full variable domain (outside the CDR3, taken from reference TRBV7-9 and TRBJ2-5): DTGVSQNPRHKITKRGQNVTFRCDPISEHNRLYWYRQTLGQGPEFLTYFQNEAQLEKSRLLSDRFSAERPKGSFSTLEIQRTEQGDSAMYLCASSPRDRVLETQYFGPGTRLLVL.

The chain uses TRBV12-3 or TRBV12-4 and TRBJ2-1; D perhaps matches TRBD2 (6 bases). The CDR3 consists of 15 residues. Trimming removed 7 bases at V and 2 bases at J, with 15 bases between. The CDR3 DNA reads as TGTGCCAGCAAGAGCCGGGACTTCCCCTACAATGAGCAGTTCTTC. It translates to CASKSRDFPYNEQFF.

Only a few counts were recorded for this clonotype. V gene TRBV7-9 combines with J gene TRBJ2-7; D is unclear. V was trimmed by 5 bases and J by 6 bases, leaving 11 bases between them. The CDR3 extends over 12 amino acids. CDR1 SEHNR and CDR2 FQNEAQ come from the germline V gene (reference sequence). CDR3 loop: CASSLTSTEQYF. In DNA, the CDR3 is TGTGCCAGCAGCCTTACGTCAACCGAGCAGTACTTC.

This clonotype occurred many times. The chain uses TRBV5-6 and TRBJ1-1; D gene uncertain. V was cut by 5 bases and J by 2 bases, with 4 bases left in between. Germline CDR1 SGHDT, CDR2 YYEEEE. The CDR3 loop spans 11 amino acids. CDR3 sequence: CASRSNTEAFF. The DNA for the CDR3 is TGTGCCAGCAGGAGTAACACTGAAGCTTTCTTT. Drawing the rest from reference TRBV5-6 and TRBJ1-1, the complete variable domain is DAGVTQSPTHLIKTRGQQVTLRCSPKSGHDTVSWYQQALGQGPQFIFQYYEEEERQRGNFPDRFSGHQFPNYSSELNVNALLLGDSALYLCASRSNTEAFFGQGTRLTVV.

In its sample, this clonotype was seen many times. In DNA, the CDR3 is TGCAGTGCTAGATCGATATTAGTGGCTGAAAAACTGTTTTTT. This gives the protein CSARSILVAEKLFF. This chain links TRBV20-1 with TRBJ1-4, with D unclear. V gave up 2 bases and J gave up 7 bases, with 14 bases separating them. The CDR3 is 14 residues long. Per germline, CDR1 DFQATT and CDR2 SNEGSKA (reference sequence).

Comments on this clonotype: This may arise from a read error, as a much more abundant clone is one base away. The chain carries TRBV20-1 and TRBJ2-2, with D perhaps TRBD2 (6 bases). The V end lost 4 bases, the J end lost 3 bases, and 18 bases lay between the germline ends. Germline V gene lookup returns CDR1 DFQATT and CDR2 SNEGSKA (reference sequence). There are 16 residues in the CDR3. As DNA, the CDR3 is TGCAGTGCTACAGATGAGACGGGGGACCACACCGGGGAGCTGTTTTTT. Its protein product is CSATDETGDHTGELFF.

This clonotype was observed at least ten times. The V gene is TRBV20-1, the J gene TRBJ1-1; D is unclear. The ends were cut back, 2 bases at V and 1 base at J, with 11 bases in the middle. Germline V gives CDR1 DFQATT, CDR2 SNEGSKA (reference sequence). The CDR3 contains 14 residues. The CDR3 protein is CSARKAGANTEAFF. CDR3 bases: TGCAGTGCTAGAAAGGCCGGCGCGAACACTGAAGCTTTCTTT.

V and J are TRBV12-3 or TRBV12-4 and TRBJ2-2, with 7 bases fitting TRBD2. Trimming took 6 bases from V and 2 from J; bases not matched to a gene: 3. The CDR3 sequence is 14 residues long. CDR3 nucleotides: TGTGCCAGCAGGCTAGCGGCCAACACCGGGGAGCTGTTTTTT. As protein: CASRLAANTGELFF.

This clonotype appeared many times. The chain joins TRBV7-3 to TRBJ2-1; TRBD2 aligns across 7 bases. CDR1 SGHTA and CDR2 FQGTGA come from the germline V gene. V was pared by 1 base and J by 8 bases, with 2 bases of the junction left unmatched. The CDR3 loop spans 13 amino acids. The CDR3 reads CASSLRLADEQFF. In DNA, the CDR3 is TGTGCCAGCAGCTTAAGGCTAGCGGATGAGCAGTTCTTC.

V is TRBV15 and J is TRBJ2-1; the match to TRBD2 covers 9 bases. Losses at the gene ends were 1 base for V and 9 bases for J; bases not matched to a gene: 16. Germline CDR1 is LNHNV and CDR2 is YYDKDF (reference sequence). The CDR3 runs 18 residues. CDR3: CATSRVAGGSGSTPEQFF. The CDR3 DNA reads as TGTGCCACCAGCAGAGTCGCGGGAGGGTCAGGAAGCACCCCTGAGCAGTTCTTC. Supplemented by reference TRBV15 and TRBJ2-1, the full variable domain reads DAMVIQNPRYQVTQFGKPVTLSCSQTLNHNVMYWYQQKSSQAPKLLFHYYDKDFNNEADTPDNFQSRRPNTSFCFLDIRSPGLGDTAMYLCATSRVAGGSGSTPEQFFGPGTRLTVL.